These 15 T cell receptor beta chains share one sample of origin, sequenced in a study of naive and memory T cell subsets. Study conclusions and caveats: Naive repertoires, especially CD8, held a few larger clonotypes, possibly memory cells re-expressing CD45RA.

These receptors lack a known antigen. The beta constant-region primer was an equimolar mix of two oligonucleotides covering TRBC1 and TRBC2. The ligated cDNA underwent four PCR rounds using SP2 and nested alpha and beta constant-region primers. TCRdb itself ran the UMI-ligation and nested PCR reads through MiXCR, one entry per CDR3 protein. Of roughly 150,000 distinct CDR3 sequences listed, approximately 20% are singletons. Sequencing input: naive CD8+ T cells from blood. The receptors here all came from a human donor in good health.

V gene TRBV28 combines with J gene TRBJ1-2, with D tentatively TRBD1 (6 bases). Trimming shortened V by 1 base and J by 4 bases, and 19 bases separated the two germline ends. The CDR3 has 17 amino acids. Germline CDR1 MDHEN, CDR2 SYDVKM. CDR3 in DNA: TGTGCCAGCAGTTTATTTCGGGGGCCCATACTAGGCTATGGCTACACCTTC. It specifies CASSLFRGPILGYGYTF.

The V and J genes are TRBV9 and TRBJ2-6, with 8 bases matching TRBD1. The CDR3 is 18 amino acids. After removal of 1 base from V and 0 bases from J, the junction contained 6 bases not matched to a gene. In germline, CDR1 is SGDLS, CDR2 YYNGEE. This CDR3 reads CASSVRGQESSGANVLTF. Here the CDR3 DNA reads TGTGCCAGCAGCGTAAGGGGACAGGAGAGCTCTGGGGCCAACGTCCTGACTTTC.

This clonotype was detected a few times. Here the CDR3 reads CASSRTGSSYGYTF. The DNA for the CDR3 is TGTGCCAGCAGCCGGACAGGGTCCTCCTATGGCTACACCTTC. The J gene is TRBJ1-2, the V gene TRBV7-9; 8 bases line up with TRBD1. The CDR3 has 14 residues. CDR1 is SEHNR and CDR2 is FQNEAQ in the germline V gene (reference sequence). With 5 bases clipped from V and 4 bases from J, the junction kept 6 bases outside the gene matches.

The chain uses TRBV2 and TRBJ2-7, with no clear D. Trimming pared 4 bases from V and 3 bases from J, leaving 10 bases between. The CDR3 sequence is 13 residues long. In germline, CDR1 is SNHLY, CDR2 FYNNEI. CDR3 loop: CASSAYSSYEQYF. DNA for the CDR3: TGTGCCAGCAGTGCCTATTCTAGCTACGAGCAGTACTTC.

This chain uses TRBV6-1 with TRBJ2-5; no clear D. The V gene lost 3 bases and the J gene lost 3 bases, with 8 bases spanning the gap. CDR3 length: 13 amino acids. From germline, CDR1 is MNHNS and CDR2 SASEGT. The CDR3 DNA reads TGTGCCAGCAGTGACGAAGCGAAAGAGACCCAGTACTTC. Its protein product is CASSDEAKETQYF.

This clonotype was detected a few times. The J gene is TRBJ1-5, the V gene TRBV4-1; D not certain. From germline, CDR1 is MGHRA and CDR2 YSYEKL. The CDR3 length is 18 residues. V dropped 0 bases and J dropped 0 bases, with 15 bases sitting between them. The CDR3 nucleotides are TGCGCCAGCAGCCAAGATATCACCGCGGTATATAGCAATCAGCCCCAGCATTTT. Protein product: CASSQDITAVYSNQPQHF.

The chain couples TRBV7-6 to TRBJ2-5; 9 bases are shared with TRBD2. V shed 1 base and J 7 bases; nucleotides not matched to a gene: 10. This CDR3 is built from 16 residues. Germline CDR1 and CDR2: SGHVS and FNYEAQ. The CDR3 bases are TGTGCCAGCAGCTTAGATTTGCGGGAGGGCCGAGGGACCCAGTACTTC. This encodes CASSLDLREGRGTQYF.

This clonotype was seen a handful of times. The chain is built from TRBV12-3 or TRBV12-4 and TRBJ2-3, with D tentatively TRBD2 (6 bases). V was cut by 10 bases and J by 3 bases, with 11 bases left in between. This CDR3 has 12 amino acids. CDR3 DNA sequence: TGTGCCACAAGACTAGTAACAGATACGCAGTATTTT. It codes for CATRLVTDTQYF.

The chain combines TRBV6-4 with TRBJ2-3; 11 bases fit TRBD1. J gave up 5 bases and V 4 bases, and 2 bases lay outside the gene matches. CDR3 length: 14 residues. Germline V gives CDR1 MRHNA, CDR2 SNTAGT. The CDR3 loop reads CASSGTGGLDTQYF. CDR3 nucleotides: TGTGCCAGCAGTGGGACAGGGGGCCTAGATACGCAGTATTTT.

This clonotype was picked up a small number of times. The gene calls are TRBV24-1 and TRBJ2-7, with D perhaps TRBD1 (5 bases). Trimming stripped 8 bases from V and 2 bases from J, with 18 bases between. The CDR3 length is 15 residues. Germline assignment: CDR1 KGHDR and CDR2 SFDVKD. This CDR3 is CATKNGAPDTYEQYF. CDR3 DNA sequence: TGTGCCACCAAAAATGGGGCACCCGATACCTACGAGCAGTACTTC.

There are a few counts of this clonotype. The chain carries TRBV28 and TRBJ1-5, with TRBD1 as a possible D gene (5 bases). The CDR3 has 16 residues. CDR1 and CDR2 from the germline V gene are MDHEN and SYDVKM. V was clipped by 3 bases and J by 5 bases, with 17 bases between them. As DNA, the CDR3 is TGTGCCAGCAGTTTGGCCCCCACAGGAGGTGATCAGCCCCAGCATTTT. This sequence encodes CASSLAPTGGDQPQHF.

The rearrangement links TRBV28 to TRBJ2-7; 7 nucleotides align to TRBD2. Germline assignment: CDR1 MDHEN and CDR2 SYDVKM. V lost 9 bases to trimming and J lost 0 bases; unmatched junction nucleotides: 2. CDR3 size: 12 residues. CDR3 amino acids: CASRDYSYEQYF. The CDR3 DNA sequence: TGTGCCAGTCGGGACTACTCCTACGAGCAGTACTTC.

This clonotype has just a few counts. This rearrangement joins TRBV29-1 to TRBJ1-5; a weak D match, TRBD1 (5 bases). There are 13 residues in the CDR3. The germline V gene encodes CDR1 SQVTM and CDR2 ANQGSEA. Trimming took off 8 bases at V and 0 bases at J, with 11 bases between the two ends. The chain's CDR3 is CSPLGDSNQPQHF. In DNA form, the CDR3 reads TGCAGCCCCCTAGGGGATAGCAATCAGCCCCAGCATTTT. Using reference TRBV29-1 and TRBJ1-5 for the parts outside the CDR3, the full variable domain is SAVISQKPSRDICQRGTSLTIQCQVDSQVTMMFWYRQQPGQSLTLIATANQGSEATYESGFVIDKFPISRPNLTFSTLTVSNMSPEDSSIYLCSPLGDSNQPQHFGDGTRLSIL.

This clonotype was observed a handful of times. This rearrangement joins TRBV28 to TRBJ2-3; D is undetermined. The CDR3 loop spans 15 amino acids. Germline V gives CDR1 MDHEN, CDR2 SYDVKM. Between the trimmed V and J ends, which lost 6 bases and 2 bases, there was a span of 15 bases. This CDR3 is CASRIGGGYTDTQYF. The CDR3 region has the DNA TGTGCCAGCAGGATAGGTGGCGGATACACAGATACGCAGTATTTT.

The chain carries TRBV10-3 and TRBJ2-7, with D possibly being TRBD2 (5 bases). In germline, CDR1 is ENHRY, CDR2 SYGVKD. The length of the CDR3 is 16 residues. Between the trimmed V and J ends, which lost 0 bases and 3 bases, there was a span of 15 bases. CDR3 sequence reads: CAISESREILHYEQYF. DNA of the CDR3: TGTGCCATCAGTGAGTCCCGGGAAATCCTACACTACGAGCAGTACTTC.